The 11 T cell receptor beta chains in this list originate from one sample, sequenced in a study of identical twins (dated by TCRdb to 2016 to 2017). Library preparation used 5' RACE. For sequencing, an Illumina HiSeq 2000 was employed. TCRdb reanalyzed the raw reads on its own, using fastp at Q25 for trimming and MiXCR for clone calling, and kept in-frame beta chains. Rows with a matching CDR3 protein are joined into one entry that keeps the most common DNA and genes. For this sample the table gives roughly 770,000 distinct CDR3 sequences, of which about 20% were detected only once. The ten top clones hold roughly 14% of the sample. These data were also reused for a study on T cells expressing NK-cell markers.

Source material: PBMCs. Receptors originate from a young woman in good health.

This clonotype has only one observation. V is TRBV3-1 and J is TRBJ1-1; no firm D call. CDR1 and CDR2 from the germline V gene are LGHDT and YNNKEL (reference sequence). V lost 2 bases, J lost 1 base, and 23 bases lay in between. The CDR3 contains 19 residues. The CDR3 reads CASSQRVAGVRTGNTEAFF. The CDR3 nucleotides are TGTGCCAGCAGCCAACGGGTGGCTGGGGTGCGAACGGGGAACACTGAAGCTTTCTTT.

This clonotype was counted only a few times. The chain links TRBV5-1 to TRBJ1-1; tentative D call: TRBD1 (5 bases). The CDR3 contains 17 residues. In germline, CDR1 is SGHRS, CDR2 YFSETQ. V lost 4 bases to trimming and J lost 4 bases, with 23 bases between them. The CDR3 bases are TGCGCCAGCAGCCCGACGGATGGCGGGGGTAGAGGCACTGAAGCTTTCTTT. This codes for CASSPTDGGGRGTEAFF.

The chain couples TRBV7-2 to TRBJ2-5, with D perhaps being TRBD1 or TRBD2 (5 bases each). Trimming shortened V by 4 bases and J by 2 bases, and 14 bases separated the two germline ends. The CDR3 has 15 amino acids. The germline V gene encodes CDR1 SGHTA and CDR2 FQGNSA. This CDR3 is CASSSGVTVQETQYF. CDR3 in DNA: TGTGCCAGCAGCTCCGGGGTGACAGTACAAGAGACCCAGTACTTC.

This clonotype was detected a few times. The genes are TRBV10-2 and TRBJ2-1, with TRBD1 matching over 8 bases. With V trimmed by 6 bases and J by 15 bases, 7 bases remained unmatched. The CDR3 spans 11 residues. From germline, CDR1 is WSHSY and CDR2 SAAADI. The CDR3, as DNA: TGCGCCAGCAGCTGGGGGGACAGGTCGTTCTTC. This codes for CASSWGDRSFF.

This clonotype occurred many times. V and J are TRBV5-1 and TRBJ1-2; D gene uncertain. The CDR3 length is 13 residues. Per germline, CDR1 SGHRS and CDR2 YFSETQ. V was cut by 2 bases and J by 6 bases, with 11 bases left in between. CDR3 sequence: CASSLNPTDGYTF. CDR3 nucleotides: TGCGCCAGCAGCTTAAATCCTACCGATGGCTACACCTTC.

The chain links TRBV18 to TRBJ2-7; D remains ambiguous. V lost 4 bases, J lost 3 bases, and 10 bases lay in between. Germline CDR1 and CDR2: KGHSH and LQKENI. The CDR3 is made up of 13 amino acids. This CDR3 reads CASSHRGVYEQYF. CDR3 nucleotide sequence: TGTGCCAGCTCACATAGAGGCGTCTACGAGCAGTACTTC.

This clonotype was detected a few times. CDR3 DNA: TGTGCCACCACGGACAGGGCCAATCAGCCCCAGCATTTT. Its translation: CATTDRANQPQHF. The chain uses TRBV10-3 and TRBJ1-5; 8 positions agree with TRBD1. This CDR3 contains 13 residues. V shed 10 bases and J 3 bases; nucleotides not matched to a gene: 5. From germline, CDR1 is ENHRY and CDR2 SYGVKD.

This clonotype was seen a few times. This chain joins TRBV10-1 and TRBJ1-1; 10 nucleotides agree with TRBD1. The V and J ends lost 6 bases and 3 bases, in that order; junction bases with no gene match: 4. The V gene's germline CDR1 is WNHNN and CDR2 SYGVQD (reference sequence). The CDR3 runs 14 residues. As DNA, the CDR3 is TGCGCCAGCAGACGGGACAGGGGCCACACTGAAGCTTTCTTT. Its protein product is CASRRDRGHTEAFF.

V usage is TRBV6-1 and J usage is TRBJ2-1; weak D call: TRBD2 (5 bases). Trimming pared 0 bases from V and 8 bases from J, leaving 11 bases between. Per the germline V gene, CDR1 is MNHNS and CDR2 is SASEGT. The CDR3 extends over 14 amino acids. The CDR3 loop is CASSEAGWGDEQFF. As DNA, the CDR3 is TGTGCCAGCAGTGAAGCTGGTTGGGGAGATGAGCAGTTCTTC.

This sequence joins TRBV14 and TRBJ2-4; D unclear. V was clipped by 1 base and J by 0 bases, with 10 bases between them. Per the germline V gene, CDR1 is SGHDN and CDR2 is FVKESK. This CDR3 has 16 amino acids. In nucleotides, the CDR3 is TGTGCCAGCAGCCAAGGTATCAGCCTAGCCAAAAACATTCAGTACTTC. It codes for CASSQGISLAKNIQYF.

The rearrangement uses TRBV5-1 and TRBJ2-1, with 7 nucleotides matching TRBD2. Trimming removed 1 base from V and 6 bases from J; junction bases left unmatched: 13. Germline CDR1 is SGHRS and CDR2 is YFSETQ. This CDR3 has 17 amino acids. The CDR3 nucleotides read TGCGCCAGCAGCTTGTCACCCGGGACTAAATCCGGCAATGAGCAGTTCTTC. This translates into CASSLSPGTKSGNEQFF.